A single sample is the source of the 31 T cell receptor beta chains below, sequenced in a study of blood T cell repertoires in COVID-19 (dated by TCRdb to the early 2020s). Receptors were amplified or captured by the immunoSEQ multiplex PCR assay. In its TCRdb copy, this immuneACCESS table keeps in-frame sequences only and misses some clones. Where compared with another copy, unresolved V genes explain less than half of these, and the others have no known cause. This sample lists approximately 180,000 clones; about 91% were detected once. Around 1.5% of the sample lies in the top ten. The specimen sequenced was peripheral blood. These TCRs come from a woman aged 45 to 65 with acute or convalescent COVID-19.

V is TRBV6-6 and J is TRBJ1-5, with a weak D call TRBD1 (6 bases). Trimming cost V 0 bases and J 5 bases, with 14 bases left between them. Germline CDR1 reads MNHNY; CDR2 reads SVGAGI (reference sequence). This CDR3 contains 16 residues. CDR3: CASSYSTGALHQPQHF. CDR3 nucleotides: TGTGCCAGCAGTTACTCGACAGGAGCACTTCATCAGCCCCAGCATTTT.

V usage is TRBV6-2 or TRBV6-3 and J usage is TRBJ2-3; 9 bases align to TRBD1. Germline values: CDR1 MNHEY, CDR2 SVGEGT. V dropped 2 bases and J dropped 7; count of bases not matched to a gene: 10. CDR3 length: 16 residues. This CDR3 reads CASSYPRDRDVNTQYF. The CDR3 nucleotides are TGTGCCAGCAGTTACCCCCGGGACAGGGACGTCAATACGCAGTATTTT.

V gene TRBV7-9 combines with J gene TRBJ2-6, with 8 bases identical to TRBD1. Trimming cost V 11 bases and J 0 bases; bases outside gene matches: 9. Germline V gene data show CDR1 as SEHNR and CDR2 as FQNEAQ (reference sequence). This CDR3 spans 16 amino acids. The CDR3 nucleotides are TGTGCCGGCCTGACAGGGGCGGGCTCTGGGGCCAACGTCCTGACTTTC. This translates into CAGLTGAGSGANVLTF.

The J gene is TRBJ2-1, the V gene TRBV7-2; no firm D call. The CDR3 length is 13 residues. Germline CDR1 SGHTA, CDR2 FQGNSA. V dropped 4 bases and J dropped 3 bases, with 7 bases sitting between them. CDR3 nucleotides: TGTGCCAGCAGCTCCGCAGGCTACAATGAGCAGTTCTTC. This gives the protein CASSSAGYNEQFF.

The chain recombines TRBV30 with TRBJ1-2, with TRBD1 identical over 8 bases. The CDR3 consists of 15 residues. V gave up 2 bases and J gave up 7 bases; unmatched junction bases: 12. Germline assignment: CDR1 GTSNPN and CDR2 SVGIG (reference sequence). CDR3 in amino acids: CAWSSRGSGGRGYTF. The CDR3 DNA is TGTGCCTGGAGTTCCCGAGGGTCAGGGGGCCGTGGCTACACCTTC.

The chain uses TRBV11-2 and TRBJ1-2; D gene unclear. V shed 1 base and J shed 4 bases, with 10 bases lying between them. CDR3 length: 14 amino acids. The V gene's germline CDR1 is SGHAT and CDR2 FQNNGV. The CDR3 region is CASSLVEGGYGYTF. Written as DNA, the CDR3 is TGTGCCAGCAGCTTAGTTGAGGGAGGCTATGGCTACACCTTC.

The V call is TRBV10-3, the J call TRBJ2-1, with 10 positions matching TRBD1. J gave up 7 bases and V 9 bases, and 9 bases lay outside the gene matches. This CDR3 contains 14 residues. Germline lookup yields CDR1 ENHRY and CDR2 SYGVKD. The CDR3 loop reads CAITHGTGVNEQFF. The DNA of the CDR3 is TGTGCCATTACTCACGGGACAGGGGTGAATGAGCAGTTCTTC.

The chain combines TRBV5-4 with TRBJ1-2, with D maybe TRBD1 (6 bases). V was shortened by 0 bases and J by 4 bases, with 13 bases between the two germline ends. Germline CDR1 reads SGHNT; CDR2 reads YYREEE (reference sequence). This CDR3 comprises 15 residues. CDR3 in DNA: TGTGCCAGCAGCTTGGCCGAACAGGGAATCTATGGCTACACCTTC. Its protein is CASSLAEQGIYGYTF.

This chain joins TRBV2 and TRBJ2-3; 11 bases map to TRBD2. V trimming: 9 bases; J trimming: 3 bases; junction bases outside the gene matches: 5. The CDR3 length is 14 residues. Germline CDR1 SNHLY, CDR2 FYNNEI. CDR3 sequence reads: CASSGRAGTDTQYF. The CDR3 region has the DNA TGTGCCAGTAGCGGGAGGGCCGGGACAGATACGCAGTATTTT.

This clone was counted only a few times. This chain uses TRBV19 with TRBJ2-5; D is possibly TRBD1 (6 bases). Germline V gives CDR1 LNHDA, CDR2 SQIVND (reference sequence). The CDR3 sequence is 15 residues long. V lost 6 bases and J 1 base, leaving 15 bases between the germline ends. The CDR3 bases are TGTGCCAGTAGAAGGCAGGGGTTTGGCCAAGAGACCCAGTACTTC. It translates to CASRRQGFGQETQYF. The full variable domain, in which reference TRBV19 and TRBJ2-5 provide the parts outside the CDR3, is DGGITQSPKYLFRKEGQNVTLSCEQNLNHDAMYWYRQDPGQGLRLIYYSQIVNDFQKGDIAEGYSVSREKKESFPLTVTSAQKNPTAFYLCASRRQGFGQETQYFGPGTRLLVL.

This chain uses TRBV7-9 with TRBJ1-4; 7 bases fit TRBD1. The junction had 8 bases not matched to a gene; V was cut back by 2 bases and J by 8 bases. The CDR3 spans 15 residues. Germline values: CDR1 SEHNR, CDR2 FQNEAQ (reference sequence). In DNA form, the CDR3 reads TGTGCCAGCAGCTTAAGTGACAGGGTTGGGGAAAAACTGTTTTTT. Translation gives CASSLSDRVGEKLFF. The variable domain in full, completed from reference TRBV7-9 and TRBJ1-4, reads DTGVSQNPRHKITKRGQNVTFRCDPISEHNRLYWYRQTLGQGPEFLTYFQNEAQLEKSRLLSDRFSAERPKGSFSTLEIQRTEQGDSAMYLCASSLSDRVGEKLFFGSGTQLSVL.

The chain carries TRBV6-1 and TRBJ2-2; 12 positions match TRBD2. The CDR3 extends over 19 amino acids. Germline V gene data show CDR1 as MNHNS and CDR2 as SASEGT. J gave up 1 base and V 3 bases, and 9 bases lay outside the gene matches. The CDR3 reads CASSDLSSGRVLNTGELFF. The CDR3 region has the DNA TGTGCCAGCAGTGACCTATCTAGCGGGAGGGTCTTGAACACCGGGGAGCTGTTTTTT.

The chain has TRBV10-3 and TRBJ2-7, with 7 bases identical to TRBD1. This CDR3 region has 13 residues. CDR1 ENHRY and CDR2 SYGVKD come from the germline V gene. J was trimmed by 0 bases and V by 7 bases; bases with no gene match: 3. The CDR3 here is CAIKQGDSYEQYF. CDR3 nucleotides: TGTGCCATCAAGCAGGGGGACTCCTACGAGCAGTACTTC.

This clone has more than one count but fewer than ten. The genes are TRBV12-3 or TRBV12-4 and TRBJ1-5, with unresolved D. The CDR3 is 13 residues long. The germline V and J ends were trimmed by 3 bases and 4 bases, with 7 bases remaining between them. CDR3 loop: CASSLVQNQPQHF. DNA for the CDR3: TGTGCCAGCAGTTTGGTCCAGAATCAGCCCCAGCATTTT.

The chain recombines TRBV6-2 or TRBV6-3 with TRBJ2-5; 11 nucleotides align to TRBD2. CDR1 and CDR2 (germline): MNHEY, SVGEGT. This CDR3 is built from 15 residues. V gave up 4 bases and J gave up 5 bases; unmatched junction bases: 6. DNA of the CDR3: TGTGCCAGCAGTTCTCGACTAGCGGGATGGGAGACCCAGTACTTC. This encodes CASSSRLAGWETQYF.

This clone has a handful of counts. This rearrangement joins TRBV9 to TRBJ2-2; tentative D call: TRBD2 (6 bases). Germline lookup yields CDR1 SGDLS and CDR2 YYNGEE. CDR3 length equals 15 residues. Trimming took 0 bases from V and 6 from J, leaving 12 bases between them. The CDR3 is CASSVDGRIAGELFF. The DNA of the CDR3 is TGTGCCAGCAGCGTAGACGGGAGAATTGCCGGGGAGCTGTTTTTT.

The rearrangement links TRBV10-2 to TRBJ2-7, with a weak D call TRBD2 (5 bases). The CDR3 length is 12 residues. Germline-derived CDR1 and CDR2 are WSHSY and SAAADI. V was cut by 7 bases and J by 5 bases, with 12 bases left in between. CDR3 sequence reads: CASTDTRDEQYF. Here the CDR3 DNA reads TGCGCCAGCACCGACACGCGGGACGAGCAGTACTTC.

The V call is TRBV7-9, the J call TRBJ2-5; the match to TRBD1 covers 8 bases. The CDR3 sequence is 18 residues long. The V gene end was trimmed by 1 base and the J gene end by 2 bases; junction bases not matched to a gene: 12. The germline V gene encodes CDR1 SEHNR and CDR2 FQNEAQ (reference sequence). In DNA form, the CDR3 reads TGTGCCAGCAGCTTAGGAGGTCTAGTAGGACAGGGACAAGAGACCCAGTACTTC. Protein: CASSLGGLVGQGQETQYF.

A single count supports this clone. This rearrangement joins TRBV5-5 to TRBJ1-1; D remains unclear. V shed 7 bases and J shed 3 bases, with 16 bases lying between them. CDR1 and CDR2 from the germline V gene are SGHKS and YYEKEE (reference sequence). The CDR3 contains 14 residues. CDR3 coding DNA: TGTGCCAGCCCACCTGCTGGGCAGGACACTGAAGCTTTCTTT. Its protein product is CASPPAGQDTEAFF.

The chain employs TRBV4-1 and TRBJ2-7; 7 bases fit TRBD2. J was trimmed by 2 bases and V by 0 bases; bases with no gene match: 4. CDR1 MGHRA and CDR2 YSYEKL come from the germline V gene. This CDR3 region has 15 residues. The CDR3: CASSQESGAAYEQYF. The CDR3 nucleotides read TGCGCCAGCAGCCAAGAAAGCGGGGCGGCCTACGAGCAGTACTTC.

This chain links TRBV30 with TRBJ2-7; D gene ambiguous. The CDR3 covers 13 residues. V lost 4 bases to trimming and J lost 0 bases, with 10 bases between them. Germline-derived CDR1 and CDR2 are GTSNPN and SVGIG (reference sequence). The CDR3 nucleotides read TGTGCCTGGACGAGCGAGAGCTCCTACGAGCAGTACTTC. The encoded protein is CAWTSESSYEQYF.

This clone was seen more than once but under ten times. CDR3 sequence reads: CASSSSKDRTNSPLHF. CDR3 nucleotides: TGTGCCAGCAGTTCATCTAAGGACAGGACGAATTCACCCCTCCACTTT. The V and J genes are TRBV27 and TRBJ1-6; 7 bases are a match to TRBD1. Germline CDR1 is MNHEY and CDR2 is SMNVEV (reference sequence). The V and J ends lost 4 bases and 7 bases, in that order; junction bases with no gene match: 10. The length of the CDR3 is 16 residues.

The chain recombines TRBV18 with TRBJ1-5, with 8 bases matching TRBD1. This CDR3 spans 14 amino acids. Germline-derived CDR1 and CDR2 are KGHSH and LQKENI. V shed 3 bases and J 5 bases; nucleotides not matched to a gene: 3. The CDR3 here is CASSPQTGDQPQHF. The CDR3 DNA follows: TGTGCCAGCTCACCTCAGACAGGGGATCAGCCCCAGCATTTT.

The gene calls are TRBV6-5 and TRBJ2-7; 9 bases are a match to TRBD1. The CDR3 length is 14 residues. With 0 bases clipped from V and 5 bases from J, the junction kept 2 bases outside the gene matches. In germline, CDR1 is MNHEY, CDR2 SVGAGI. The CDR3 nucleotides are TGTGCCAGCAGTTACTCGGGACAGGGTGACGAGCAGTACTTC. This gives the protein CASSYSGQGDEQYF.

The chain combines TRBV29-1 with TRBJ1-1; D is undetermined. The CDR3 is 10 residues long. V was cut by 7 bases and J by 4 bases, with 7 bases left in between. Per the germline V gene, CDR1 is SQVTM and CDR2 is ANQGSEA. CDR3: CSGLSTEAFF. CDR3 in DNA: TGCAGCGGACTAAGCACTGAAGCTTTCTTT.

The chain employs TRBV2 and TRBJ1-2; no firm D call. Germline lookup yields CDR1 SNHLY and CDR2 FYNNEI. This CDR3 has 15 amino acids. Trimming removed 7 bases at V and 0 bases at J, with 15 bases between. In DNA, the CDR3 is TGTGCCAGCAACCCTGGGCCAACCTCTAACTATGGCTACACCTTC. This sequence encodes CASNPGPTSNYGYTF. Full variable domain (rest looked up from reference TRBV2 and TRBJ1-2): EPEVTQTPSHQVTQMGQEVILRCVPISNHLYFYWYRQILGQKVEFLVSFYNNEISEKSEIFDDQFSVERPDGSNFTLKIRSTKLEDSAMYFCASNPGPTSNYGYTFGSGTRLTVV.

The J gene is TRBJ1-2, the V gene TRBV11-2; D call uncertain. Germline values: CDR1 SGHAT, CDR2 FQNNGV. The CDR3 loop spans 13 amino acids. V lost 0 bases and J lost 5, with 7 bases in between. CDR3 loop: CASSLEPVYGYTF. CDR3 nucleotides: TGTGCCAGCAGCTTAGAACCAGTTTATGGCTACACCTTC. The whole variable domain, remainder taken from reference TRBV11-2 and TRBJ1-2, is EAGVAQSPRYKIIEKRQSVAFWCNPISGHATLYWYQQILGQGPKLLIQFQNNGVVDDSQLPKDRFSAERLKGVDSTLKIQPAKLEDSAVYLCASSLEPVYGYTFGSGTRLTVV.

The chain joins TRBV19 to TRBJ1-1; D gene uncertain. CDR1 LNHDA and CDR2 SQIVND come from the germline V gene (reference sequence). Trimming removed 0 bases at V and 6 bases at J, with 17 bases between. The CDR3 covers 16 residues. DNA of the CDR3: TGTGCCAGTAGTATAGATCTTCGGGATTGGCAGGCTGAAGCTTTCTTT. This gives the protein CASSIDLRDWQAEAFF.

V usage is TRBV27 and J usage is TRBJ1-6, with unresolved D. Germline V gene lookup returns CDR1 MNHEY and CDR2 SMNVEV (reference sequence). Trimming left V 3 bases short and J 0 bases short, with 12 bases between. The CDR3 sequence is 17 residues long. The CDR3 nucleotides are TGTGCCAGCAGTTTCAAGGCCACTAGCTCCTATAATTCACCCCTCCACTTT. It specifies CASSFKATSSYNSPLHF.

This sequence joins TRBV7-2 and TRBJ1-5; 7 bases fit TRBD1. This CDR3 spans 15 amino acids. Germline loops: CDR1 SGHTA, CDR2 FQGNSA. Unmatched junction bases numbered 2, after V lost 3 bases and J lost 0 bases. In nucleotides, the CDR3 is TGTGCCAGCAGCTTGGGACAGAATAGCAATCAGCCCCAGCATTTT. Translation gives CASSLGQNSNQPQHF.

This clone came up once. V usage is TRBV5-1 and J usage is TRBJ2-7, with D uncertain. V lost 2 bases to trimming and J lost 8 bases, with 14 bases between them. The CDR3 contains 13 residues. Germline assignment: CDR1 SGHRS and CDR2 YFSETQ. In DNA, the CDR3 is TGCGCCAGCAGCTTACTCCTTGAGGAACAGCAGTACTTC. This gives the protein CASSLLLEEQQYF.